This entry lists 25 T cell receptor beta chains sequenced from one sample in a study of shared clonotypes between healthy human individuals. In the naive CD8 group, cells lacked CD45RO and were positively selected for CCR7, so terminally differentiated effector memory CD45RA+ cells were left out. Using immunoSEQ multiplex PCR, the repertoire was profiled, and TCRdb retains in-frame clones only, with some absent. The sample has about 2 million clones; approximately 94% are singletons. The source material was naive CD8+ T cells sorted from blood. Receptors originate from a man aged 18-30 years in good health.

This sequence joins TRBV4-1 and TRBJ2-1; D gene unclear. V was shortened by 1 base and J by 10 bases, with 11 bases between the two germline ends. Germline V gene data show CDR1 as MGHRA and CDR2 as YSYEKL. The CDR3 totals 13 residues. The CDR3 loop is CASSQGVSLEQFF. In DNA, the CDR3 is TGCGCCAGCAGCCAAGGCGTGAGCCTAGAGCAGTTCTTC.

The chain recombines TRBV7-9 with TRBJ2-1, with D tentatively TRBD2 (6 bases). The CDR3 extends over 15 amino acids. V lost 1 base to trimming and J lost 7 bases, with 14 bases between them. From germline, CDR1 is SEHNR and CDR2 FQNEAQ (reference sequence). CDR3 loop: CASSLEAARGNEQFF. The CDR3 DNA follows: TGTGCCAGCAGCTTAGAAGCTGCGCGGGGAAATGAGCAGTTCTTC.

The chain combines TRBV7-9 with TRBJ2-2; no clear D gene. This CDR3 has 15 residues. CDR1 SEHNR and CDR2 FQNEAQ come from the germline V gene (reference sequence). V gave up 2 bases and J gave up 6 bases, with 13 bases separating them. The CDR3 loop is CASSLLWGPAGELFF. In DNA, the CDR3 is TGTGCCAGCAGCTTATTATGGGGTCCCGCCGGGGAGCTGTTTTTT.

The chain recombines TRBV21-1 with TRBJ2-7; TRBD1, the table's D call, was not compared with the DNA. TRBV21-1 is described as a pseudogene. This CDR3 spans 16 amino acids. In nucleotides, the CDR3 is TGTGCCAGCAGCGACCCGGGACAGGGGATCCCCTACGAGCAGTACTTC. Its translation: CASSDPGQGIPYEQYF.

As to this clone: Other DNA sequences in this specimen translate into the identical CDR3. The CDR3 region has the DNA TGCGCCAGCAGCCAAGAGGGTTTAGGGGAGCAGTACTTC. Residues: CASSQEGLGEQYF. V and J are TRBV4-1 and TRBJ2-7; no clear D. The CDR3 sequence is 13 residues long. Germline V gene lookup returns CDR1 MGHRA and CDR2 YSYEKL. Trimming cost V 0 bases and J 7 bases, with 10 bases left between them.

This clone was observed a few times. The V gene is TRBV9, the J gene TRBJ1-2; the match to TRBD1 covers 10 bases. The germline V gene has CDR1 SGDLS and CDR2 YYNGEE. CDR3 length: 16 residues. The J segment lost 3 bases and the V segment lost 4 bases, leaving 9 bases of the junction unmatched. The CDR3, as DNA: TGTGCCAGCAGCTCGGACAGGGGGGCGGTTCACTATGGCTACACCTTC. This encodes CASSSDRGAVHYGYTF.

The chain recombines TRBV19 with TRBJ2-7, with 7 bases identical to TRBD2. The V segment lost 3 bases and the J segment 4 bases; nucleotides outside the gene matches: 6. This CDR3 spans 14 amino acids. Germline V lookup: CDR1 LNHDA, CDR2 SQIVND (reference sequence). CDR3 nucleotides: TGTGCCAGTAGTATCGGGACTAACACATACGAGCAGTACTTC. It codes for CASSIGTNTYEQYF.

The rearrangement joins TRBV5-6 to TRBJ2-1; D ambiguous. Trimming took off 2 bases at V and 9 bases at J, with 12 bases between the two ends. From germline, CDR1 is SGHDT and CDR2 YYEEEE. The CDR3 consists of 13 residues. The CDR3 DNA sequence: TGTGCCAGCAGCTTAGTTCGGCTAGTTGAGCAGTTCTTC. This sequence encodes CASSLVRLVEQFF.

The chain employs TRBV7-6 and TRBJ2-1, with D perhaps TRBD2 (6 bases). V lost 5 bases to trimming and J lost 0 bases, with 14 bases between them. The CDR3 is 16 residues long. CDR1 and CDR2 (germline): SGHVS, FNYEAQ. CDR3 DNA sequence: TGTGCCAGCAGCCCGCGGGGCGGAAGCTCCTACAATGAGCAGTTCTTC. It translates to CASSPRGGSSYNEQFF.

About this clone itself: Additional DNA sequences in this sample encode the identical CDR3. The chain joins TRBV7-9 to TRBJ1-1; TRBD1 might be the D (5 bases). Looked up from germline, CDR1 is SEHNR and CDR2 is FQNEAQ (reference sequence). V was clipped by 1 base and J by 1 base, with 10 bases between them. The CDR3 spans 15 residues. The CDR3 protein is CASSLGGQGNTEAFF. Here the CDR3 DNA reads TGTGCCAGCAGCTTAGGGGGTCAGGGGAACACTGAAGCTTTCTTT.

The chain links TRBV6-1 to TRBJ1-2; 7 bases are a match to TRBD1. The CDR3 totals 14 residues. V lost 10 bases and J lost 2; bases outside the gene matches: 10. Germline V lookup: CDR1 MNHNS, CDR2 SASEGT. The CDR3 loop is CATLRDRDNYGYTF. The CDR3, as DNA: TGTGCCACCTTGAGAGACAGGGACAACTATGGCTACACCTTC.

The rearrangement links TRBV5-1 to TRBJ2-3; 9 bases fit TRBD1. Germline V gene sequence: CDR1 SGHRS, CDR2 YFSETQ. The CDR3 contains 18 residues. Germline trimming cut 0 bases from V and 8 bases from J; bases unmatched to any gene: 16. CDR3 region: CASSLGDRATLGAITQYF. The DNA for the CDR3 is TGCGCCAGCAGCTTGGGGGACAGGGCTACCCTAGGCGCTATTACGCAGTATTTT. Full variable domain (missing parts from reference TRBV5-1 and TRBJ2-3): KAGVTQTPRYLIKTRGQQVTLSCSPISGHRSVSWYQQTPGQGLQFLFEYFSETQRNKGNFPGRFSGRQFSNSRSEMNVSTLELGDSALYLCASSLGDRATLGAITQYFGPGTRLTVL.

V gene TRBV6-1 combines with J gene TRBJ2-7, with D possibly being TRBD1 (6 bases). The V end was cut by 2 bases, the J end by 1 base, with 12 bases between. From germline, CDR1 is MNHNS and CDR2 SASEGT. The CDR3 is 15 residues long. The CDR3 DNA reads TGTGCCAGCAGTGAAAGCGCAGGGGTATCCTACGAGCAGTACTTC. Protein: CASSESAGVSYEQYF.

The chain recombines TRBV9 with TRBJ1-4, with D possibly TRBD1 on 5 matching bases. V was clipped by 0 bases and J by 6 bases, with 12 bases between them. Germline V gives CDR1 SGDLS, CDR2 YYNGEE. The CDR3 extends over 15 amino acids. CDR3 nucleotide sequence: TGTGCCAGCAGCGTAGAGGGGACCACCCATGAAAAACTGTTTTTT. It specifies CASSVEGTTHEKLFF.

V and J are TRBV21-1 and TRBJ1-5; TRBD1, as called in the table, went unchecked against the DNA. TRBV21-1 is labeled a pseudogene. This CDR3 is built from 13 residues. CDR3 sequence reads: CASSRQGGQPQHF. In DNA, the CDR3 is TGTGCCAGCAGCCGCCAGGGCGGTCAGCCCCAGCATTTT.

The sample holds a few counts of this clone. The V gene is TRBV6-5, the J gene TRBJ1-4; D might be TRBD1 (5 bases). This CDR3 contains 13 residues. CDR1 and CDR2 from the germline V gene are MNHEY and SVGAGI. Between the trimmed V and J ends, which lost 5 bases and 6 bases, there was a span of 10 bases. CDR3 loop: CASSLTGDEKLFF. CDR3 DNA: TGTGCCAGCAGTCTAACGGGGGATGAAAAACTGTTTTTT.

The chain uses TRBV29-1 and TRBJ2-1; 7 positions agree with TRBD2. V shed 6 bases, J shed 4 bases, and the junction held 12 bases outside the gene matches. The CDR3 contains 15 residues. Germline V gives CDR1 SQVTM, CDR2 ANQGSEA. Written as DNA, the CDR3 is TGCAGCGTCGAGTTACTAGGGGACTATTACAATGAGCAGTTCTTC. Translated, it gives CSVELLGDYYNEQFF.

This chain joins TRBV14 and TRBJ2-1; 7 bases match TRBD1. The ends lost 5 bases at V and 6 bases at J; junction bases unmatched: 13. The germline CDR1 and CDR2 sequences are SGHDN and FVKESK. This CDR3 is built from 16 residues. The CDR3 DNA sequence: TGTGCCAGCAGCTCCCTCGTAGGGGGCGCTAGCAATGAGCAGTTCTTC. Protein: CASSSLVGGASNEQFF.

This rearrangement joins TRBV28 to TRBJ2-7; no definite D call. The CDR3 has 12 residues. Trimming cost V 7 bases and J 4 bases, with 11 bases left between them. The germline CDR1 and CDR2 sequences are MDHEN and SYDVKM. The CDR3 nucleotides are TGTGCCAGCACCCCCGGCACGTACGAGCAGTACTTC. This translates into CASTPGTYEQYF. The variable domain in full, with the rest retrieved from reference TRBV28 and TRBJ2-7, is DVKVTQSSRYLVKRTGEKVFLECVQDMDHENMFWYRQDPGLGLRLIYFSYDVKMKEKGDIPEGYSVSREKKERFSLILESASTNQTSMYLCASTPGTYEQYFGPGTRLTVT.

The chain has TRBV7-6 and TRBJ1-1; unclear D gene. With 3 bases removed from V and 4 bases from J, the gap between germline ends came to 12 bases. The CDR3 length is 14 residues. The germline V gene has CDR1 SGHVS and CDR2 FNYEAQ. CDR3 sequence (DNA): TGTGCCAGCAGCTTCGATAGTTTAAGCACTGAAGCTTTCTTT. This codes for CASSFDSLSTEAFF.

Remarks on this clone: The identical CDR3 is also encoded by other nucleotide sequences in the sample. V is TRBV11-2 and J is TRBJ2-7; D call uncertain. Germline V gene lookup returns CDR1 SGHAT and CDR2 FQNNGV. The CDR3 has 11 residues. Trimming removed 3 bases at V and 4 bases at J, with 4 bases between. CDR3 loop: CASSFSYEQYF. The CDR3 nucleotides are TGTGCCAGCAGCTTCAGTTACGAGCAGTACTTC.

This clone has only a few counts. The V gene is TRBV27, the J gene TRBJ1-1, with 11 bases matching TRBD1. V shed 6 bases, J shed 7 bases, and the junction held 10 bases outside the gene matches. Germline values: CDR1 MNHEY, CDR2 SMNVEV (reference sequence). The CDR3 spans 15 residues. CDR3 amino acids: CASSPLGQGAGEAFF. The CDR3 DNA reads TGTGCCAGCAGCCCACTCGGACAGGGGGCCGGTGAAGCTTTCTTT.

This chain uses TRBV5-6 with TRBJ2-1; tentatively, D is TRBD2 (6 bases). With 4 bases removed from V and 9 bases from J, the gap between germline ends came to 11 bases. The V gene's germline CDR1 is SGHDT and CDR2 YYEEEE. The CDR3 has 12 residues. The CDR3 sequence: CASSRISGEQFF. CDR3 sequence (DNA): TGTGCCAGCAGCCGGATTAGCGGTGAGCAGTTCTTC.

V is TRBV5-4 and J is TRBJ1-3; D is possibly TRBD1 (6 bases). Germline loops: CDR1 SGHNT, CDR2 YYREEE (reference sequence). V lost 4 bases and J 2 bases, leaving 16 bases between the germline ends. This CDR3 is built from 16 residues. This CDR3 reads CASSTPGQITGNTIYF. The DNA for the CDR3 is TGTGCCAGCAGCACCCCCGGACAGATAACTGGAAACACCATATATTTT.

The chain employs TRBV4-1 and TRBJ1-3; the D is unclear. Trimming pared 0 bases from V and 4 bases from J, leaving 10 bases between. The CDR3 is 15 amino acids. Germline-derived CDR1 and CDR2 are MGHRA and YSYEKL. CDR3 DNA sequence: TGCGCCAGCAGCCAAGATCCCGCGGAAGGAAACACCATATATTTT. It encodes CASSQDPAEGNTIYF.